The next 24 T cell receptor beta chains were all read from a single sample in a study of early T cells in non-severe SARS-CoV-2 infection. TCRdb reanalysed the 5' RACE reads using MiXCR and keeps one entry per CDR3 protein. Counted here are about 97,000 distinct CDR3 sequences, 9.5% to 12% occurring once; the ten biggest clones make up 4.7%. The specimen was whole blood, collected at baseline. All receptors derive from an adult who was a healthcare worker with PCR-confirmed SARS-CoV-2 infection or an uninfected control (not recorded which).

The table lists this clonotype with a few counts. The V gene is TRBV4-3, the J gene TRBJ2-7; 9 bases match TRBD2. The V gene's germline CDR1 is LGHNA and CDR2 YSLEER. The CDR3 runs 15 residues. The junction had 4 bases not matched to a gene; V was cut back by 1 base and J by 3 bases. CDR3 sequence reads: CASSQGASGNYEQYF. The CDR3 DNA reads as TGCGCCAGCAGCCAAGGGGCTAGCGGGAACTACGAGCAGTACTTC.

CDR3 sequence: CASSLGGLSYEQYF. CDR3 in DNA: TGTGCCAGCAGCTTGGGCGGCCTCTCCTACGAGCAGTACTTC. This chain links TRBV7-9 with TRBJ2-7; D remains ambiguous. Trimming removed 3 bases from V and 0 bases from J, with 9 bases in between. In germline, CDR1 is SEHNR, CDR2 FQNEAQ (reference sequence). CDR3 size: 14 residues.

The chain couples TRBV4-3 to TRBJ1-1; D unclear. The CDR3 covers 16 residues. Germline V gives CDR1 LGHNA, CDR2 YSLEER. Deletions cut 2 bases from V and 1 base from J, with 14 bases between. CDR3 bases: TGCGCCAGCAGCCAATCCCCGGACGCCCGGAACACTGAAGCTTTCTTT. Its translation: CASSQSPDARNTEAFF.

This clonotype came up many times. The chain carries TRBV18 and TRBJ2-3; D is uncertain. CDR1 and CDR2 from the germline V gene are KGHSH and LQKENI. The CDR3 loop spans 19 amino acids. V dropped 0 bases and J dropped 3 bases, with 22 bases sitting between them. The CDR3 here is CASSPPRSVSTESTDTQYF. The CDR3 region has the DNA TGTGCCAGCTCACCACCGCGCTCCGTATCGACGGAGAGTACAGATACGCAGTATTTT.

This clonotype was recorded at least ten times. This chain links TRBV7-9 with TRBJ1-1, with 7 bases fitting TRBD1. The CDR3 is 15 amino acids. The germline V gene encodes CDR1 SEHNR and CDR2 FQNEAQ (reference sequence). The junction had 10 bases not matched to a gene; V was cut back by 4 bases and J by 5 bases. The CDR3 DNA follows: TGTGCCAGCAGCTCCGGACGCGACAGGGAGACTGAAGCTTTCTTT. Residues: CASSSGRDRETEAFF.

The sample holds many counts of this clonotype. CDR3 nucleotides: TGTGCCAGCAGCCAGGGGGCGCGGGAGACCCAGTACTTC. Its protein product is CASSQGARETQYF. The chain links TRBV7-3 to TRBJ2-5; 8 bases align to TRBD1. With V trimmed by 5 bases and J by 5 bases, 4 bases remained unmatched. The CDR3 runs 13 residues. Looked up from germline, CDR1 is SGHTA and CDR2 is FQGTGA.

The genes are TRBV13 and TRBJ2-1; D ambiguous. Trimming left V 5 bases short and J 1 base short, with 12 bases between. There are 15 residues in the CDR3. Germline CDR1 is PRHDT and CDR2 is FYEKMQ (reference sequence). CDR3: CASSRGTRSYNEQFF. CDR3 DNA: TGTGCCAGCAGCCGCGGCACCAGGTCCTACAATGAGCAGTTCTTC.

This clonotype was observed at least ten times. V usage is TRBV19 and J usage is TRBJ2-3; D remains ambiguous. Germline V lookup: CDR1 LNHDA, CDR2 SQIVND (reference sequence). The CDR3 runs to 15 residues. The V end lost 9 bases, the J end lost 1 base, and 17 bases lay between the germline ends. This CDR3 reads CASGPLSGRTDTQYF. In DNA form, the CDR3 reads TGTGCCAGCGGTCCCCTGTCTGGACGCACAGATACGCAGTATTTT.

This chain's CDR3 is CASRDRANYGYTF. CDR3 bases: TGTGCCAGCAGAGACAGAGCTAACTATGGCTACACCTTC. The J gene is TRBJ1-2, the V gene TRBV2; perhaps TRBD1 as D (5 bases). The CDR3 totals 13 residues. Between the trimmed V and J ends, which lost 6 bases and 0 bases, there was a span of 8 bases. CDR1 and CDR2 from the germline V gene are SNHLY and FYNNEI.

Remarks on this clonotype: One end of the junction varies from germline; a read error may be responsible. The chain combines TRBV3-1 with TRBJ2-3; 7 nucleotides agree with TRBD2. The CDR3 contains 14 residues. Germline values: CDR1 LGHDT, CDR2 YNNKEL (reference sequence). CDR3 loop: CVSSPTSRTDTQYF. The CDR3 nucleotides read TGTGTCAGCAGCCCGACTAGCCGTACAGATACGCAGTATTTT.

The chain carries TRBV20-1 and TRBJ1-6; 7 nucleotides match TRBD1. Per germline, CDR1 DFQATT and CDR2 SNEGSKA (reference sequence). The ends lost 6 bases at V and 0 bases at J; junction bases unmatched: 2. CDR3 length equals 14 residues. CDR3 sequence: CSARGSSYNSPLHF. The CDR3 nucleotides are TGCAGTGCCAGGGGGAGCTCCTATAATTCACCCCTCCACTTT.

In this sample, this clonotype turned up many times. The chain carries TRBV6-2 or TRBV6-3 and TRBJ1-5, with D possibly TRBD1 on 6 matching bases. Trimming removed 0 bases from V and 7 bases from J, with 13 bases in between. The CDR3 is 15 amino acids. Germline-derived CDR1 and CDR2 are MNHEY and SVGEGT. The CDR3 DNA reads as TGTGCCAGCAGTTACTCTACAGGGAGCGGACAGCCCCAGCATTTT. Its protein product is CASSYSTGSGQPQHF.

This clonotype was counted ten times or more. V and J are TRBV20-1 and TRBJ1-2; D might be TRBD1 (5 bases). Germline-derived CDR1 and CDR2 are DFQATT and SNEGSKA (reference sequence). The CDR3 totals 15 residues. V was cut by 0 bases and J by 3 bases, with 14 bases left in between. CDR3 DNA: TGCAGTGCTAGAGATCTTCCAGGGCGCGACTATGGCTACACCTTC. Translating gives CSARDLPGRDYGYTF.

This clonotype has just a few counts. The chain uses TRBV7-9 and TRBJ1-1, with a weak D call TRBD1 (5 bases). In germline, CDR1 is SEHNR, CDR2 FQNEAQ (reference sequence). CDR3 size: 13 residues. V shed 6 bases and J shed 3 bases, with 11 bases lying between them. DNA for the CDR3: TGTGCCAGCAGTCAAGCCAGGGACACTGAAGCTTTCTTT. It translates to CASSQARDTEAFF.

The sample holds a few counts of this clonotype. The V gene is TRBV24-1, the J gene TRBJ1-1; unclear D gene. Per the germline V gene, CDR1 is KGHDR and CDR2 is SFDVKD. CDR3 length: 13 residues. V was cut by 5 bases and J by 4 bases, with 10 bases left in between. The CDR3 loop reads CATSAGLGTEAFF. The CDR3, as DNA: TGTGCCACCAGTGCTGGCTTAGGCACTGAAGCTTTCTTT.

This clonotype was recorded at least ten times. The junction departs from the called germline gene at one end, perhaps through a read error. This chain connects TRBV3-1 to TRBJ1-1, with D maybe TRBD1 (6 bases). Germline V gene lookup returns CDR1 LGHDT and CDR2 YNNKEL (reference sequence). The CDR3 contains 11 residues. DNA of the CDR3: TGTGCCAGCAGGCAAGGACAGGAAGCTTTCTTT. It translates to CASRQGQEAFF.

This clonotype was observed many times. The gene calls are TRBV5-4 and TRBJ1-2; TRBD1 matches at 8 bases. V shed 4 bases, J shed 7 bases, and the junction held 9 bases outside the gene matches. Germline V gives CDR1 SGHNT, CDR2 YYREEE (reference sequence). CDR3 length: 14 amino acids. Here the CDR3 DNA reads TGTGCCAGCAGCCTGACCCAGGGGGCGGTTGGCTACACCTTC. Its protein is CASSLTQGAVGYTF.

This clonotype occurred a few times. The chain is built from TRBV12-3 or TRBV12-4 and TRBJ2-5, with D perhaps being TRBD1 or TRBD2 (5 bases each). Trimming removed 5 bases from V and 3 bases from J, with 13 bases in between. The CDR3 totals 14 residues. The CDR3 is CASSAPGPKETQYF. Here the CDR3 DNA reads TGTGCCAGCAGTGCACCGGGACCCAAAGAGACCCAGTACTTC.

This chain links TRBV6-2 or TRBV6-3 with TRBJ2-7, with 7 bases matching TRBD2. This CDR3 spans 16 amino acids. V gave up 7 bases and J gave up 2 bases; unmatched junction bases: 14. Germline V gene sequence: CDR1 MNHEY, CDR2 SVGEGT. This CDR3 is CASIGPLASGTYEQYF. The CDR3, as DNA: TGTGCCAGCATTGGGCCCTTGGCTAGCGGTACCTACGAGCAGTACTTC.

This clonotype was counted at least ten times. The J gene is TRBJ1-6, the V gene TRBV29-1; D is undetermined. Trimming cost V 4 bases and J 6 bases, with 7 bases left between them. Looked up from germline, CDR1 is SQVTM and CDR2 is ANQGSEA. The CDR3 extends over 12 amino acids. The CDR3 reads CSVGSFNSPLHF. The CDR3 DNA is TGCAGCGTTGGCAGTTTTAATTCACCCCTCCACTTT.

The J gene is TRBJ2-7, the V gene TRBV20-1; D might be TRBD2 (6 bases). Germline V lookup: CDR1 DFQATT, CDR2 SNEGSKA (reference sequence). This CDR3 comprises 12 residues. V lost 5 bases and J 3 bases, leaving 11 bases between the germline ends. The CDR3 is CSAETSRYEQYF. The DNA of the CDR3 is TGCAGTGCTGAGACTAGTCGCTACGAGCAGTACTTC.

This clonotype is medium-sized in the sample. The CDR3 nucleotides read TGTGCCACCAGGCCAGGGGTAGGCTCCTACAATGAGCAGTTCTTC. It specifies CATRPGVGSYNEQFF. The gene calls are TRBV24-1 and TRBJ2-1; possibly TRBD1 for D (6 bases). This CDR3 contains 15 residues. Trimming left V 7 bases short and J 0 bases short, with 12 bases between. Germline V lookup: CDR1 KGHDR, CDR2 SFDVKD.

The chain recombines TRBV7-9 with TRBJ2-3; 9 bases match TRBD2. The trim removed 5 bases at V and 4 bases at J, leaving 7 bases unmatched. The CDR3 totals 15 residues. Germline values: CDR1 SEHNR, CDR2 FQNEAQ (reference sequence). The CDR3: CASSPFAGGPDTQYF. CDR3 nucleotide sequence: TGTGCCAGCAGCCCTTTTGCGGGGGGGCCAGATACGCAGTATTTT.

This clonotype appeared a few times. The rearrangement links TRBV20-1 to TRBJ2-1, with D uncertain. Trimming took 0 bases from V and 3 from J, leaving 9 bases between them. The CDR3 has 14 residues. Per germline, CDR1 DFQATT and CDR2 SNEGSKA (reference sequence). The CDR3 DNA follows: TGCAGTGCTAGAGATAGCCCGCACTACAATGAGCAGTTCTTC. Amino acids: CSARDSPHYNEQFF.